Sequencing of this T cell receptor (beta chain) was carried out in a study of cytomegalovirus exposure and HLA in healthy donors. Looking at the study overall: The 120 or so validation repertoires used a platform that matched the one used for the 600 to 750 first-cohort repertoires, as a later analysis reported. General observations from the study: Subsequent analysis revealed that first-cohort TCR clusters tended to co-occur in the 120 or so validation repertoires.

With regard to this clone: Its antigen remains unknown.

Germline loops: CDR1 LNHDA, CDR2 SQIVND (reference sequence). CDR3 length equals 14 residues. Trimming pared 3 bases from V and 4 bases from J, leaving 12 bases between. The study drew the donors from its roughly 110-subject validation cohort, separate from the roughly 670-subject first cohort. Measured with immunoSEQ multiplex PCR; TCRdb has only the in-frame clones, and not every one. The sample lists about 67,000 clones, roughly 94% occurring once. The V and J genes are TRBV19 and TRBJ1-1, with D possibly TRBD1 on 5 matching bases. The sequence came from a woman aged 18-29 years in good health and CMV-seronegative. Sequenced: PBMCs. Written as DNA, the CDR3 is TGTGCCAGTAGTATTAAGGGGCTTGGCACTGAAGCTTTCTTT. Encoded protein: CASSIKGLGTEAFF.